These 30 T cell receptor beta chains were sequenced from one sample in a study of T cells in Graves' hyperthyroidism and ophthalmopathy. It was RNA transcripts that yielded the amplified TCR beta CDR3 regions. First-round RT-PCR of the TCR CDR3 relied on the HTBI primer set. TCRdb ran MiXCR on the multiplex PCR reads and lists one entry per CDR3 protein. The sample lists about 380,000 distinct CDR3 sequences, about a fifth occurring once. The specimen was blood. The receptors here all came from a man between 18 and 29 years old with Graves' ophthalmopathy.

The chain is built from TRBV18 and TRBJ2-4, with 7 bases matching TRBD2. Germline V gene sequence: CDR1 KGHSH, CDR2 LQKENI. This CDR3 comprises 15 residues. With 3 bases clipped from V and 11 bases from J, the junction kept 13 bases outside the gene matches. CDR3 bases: TGTGCCAGCTCACCCACACGACAGTCCGGGGGGTTTCAGTACTTC. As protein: CASSPTRQSGGFQYF.

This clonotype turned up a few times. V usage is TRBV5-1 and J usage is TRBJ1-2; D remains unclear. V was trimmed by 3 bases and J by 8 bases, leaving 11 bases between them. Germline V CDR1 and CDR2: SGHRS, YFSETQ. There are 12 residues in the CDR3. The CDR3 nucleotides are TGCGCCAGCAGCTCCGGAACAGAAGGCTACACCTTC. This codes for CASSSGTEGYTF.

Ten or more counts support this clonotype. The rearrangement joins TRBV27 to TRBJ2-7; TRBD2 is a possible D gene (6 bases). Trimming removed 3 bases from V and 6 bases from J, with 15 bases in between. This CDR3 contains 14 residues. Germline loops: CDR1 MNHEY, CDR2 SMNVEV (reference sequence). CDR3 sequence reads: CASSFSGGRFEQYF. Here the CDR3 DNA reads TGTGCCAGCAGTTTTAGTGGAGGGAGGTTCGAGCAGTACTTC.

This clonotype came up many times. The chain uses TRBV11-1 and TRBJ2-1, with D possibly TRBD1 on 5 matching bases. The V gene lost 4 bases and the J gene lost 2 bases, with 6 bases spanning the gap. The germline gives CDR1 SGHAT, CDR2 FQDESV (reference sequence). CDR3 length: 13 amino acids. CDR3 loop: CASSSTAYNEQFF. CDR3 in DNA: TGTGCCAGCAGCTCGACAGCCTACAATGAGCAGTTCTTC.

The CDR3 reads CSVDGNRNTGELFF. CDR3 DNA: TGCAGCGTTGACGGGAATCGAAACACCGGGGAGCTGTTTTTT. V usage is TRBV29-1 and J usage is TRBJ2-2; TRBD2 might be the D (5 bases). CDR3 size: 14 residues. Germline assignment: CDR1 SQVTM and CDR2 ANQGSEA. Trimming removed 3 bases from V and 2 bases from J, with 10 bases in between.

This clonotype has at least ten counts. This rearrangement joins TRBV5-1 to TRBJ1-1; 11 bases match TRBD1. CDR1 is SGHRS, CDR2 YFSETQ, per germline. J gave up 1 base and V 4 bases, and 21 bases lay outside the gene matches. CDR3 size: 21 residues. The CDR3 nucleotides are TGCGCCAGCAGCCCACACCGGACAGGGGGCTTCCACCTTCGAAGGAACACTGAAGCTTTCTTT. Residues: CASSPHRTGGFHLRRNTEAFF.

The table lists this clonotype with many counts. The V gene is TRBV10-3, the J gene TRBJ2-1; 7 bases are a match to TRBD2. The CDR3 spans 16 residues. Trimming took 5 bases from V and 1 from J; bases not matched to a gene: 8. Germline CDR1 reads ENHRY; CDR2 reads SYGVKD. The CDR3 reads CAISQGGEGSYNEQFF. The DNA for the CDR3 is TGTGCCATCAGTCAAGGAGGGGAGGGATCCTACAATGAGCAGTTCTTC.

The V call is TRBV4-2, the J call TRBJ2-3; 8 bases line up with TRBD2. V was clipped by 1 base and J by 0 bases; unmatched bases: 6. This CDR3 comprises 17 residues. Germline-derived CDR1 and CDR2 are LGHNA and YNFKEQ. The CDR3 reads CASSQGLTSASTDTQYF. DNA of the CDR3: TGTGCCAGCAGCCAAGGGTTGACTAGCGCCAGCACAGATACGCAGTATTTT.

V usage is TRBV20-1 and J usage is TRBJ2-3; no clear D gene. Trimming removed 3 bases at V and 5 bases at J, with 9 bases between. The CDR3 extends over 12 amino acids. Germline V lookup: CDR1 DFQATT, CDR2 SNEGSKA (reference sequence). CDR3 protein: CSARRSGDTQYF. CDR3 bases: TGCAGTGCTAGGCGCTCGGGAGATACGCAGTATTTT.

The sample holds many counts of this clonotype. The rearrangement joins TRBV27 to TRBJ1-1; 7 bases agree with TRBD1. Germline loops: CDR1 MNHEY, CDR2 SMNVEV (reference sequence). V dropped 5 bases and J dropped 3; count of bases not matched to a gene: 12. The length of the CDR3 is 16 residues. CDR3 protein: CASSPWKGAKDTEAFF. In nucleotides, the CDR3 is TGTGCCAGCAGTCCTTGGAAGGGGGCAAAGGACACTGAAGCTTTCTTT.

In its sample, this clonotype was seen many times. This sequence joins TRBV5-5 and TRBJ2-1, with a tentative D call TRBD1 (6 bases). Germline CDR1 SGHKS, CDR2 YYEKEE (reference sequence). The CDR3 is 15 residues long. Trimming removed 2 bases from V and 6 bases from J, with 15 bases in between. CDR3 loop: CASSFANRDVNEQFF. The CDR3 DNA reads TGTGCCAGCAGCTTTGCTAACAGGGATGTCAATGAGCAGTTCTTC. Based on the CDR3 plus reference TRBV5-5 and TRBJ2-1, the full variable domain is DAGVTQSPTHLIKTRGQQVTLRCSPISGHKSVSWYQQVLGQGPQFIFQYYEKEERGRGNFPDRFSARQFPNYSSELNVNALLLGDSALYLCASSFANRDVNEQFFGPGTRLTVL.

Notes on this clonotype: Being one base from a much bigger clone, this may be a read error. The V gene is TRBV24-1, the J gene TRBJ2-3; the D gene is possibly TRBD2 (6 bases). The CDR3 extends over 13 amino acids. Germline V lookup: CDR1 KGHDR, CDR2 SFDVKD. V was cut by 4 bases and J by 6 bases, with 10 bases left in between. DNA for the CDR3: TGTGCCACCAGTGAATCGGGGGAGGATACGCAGTATTTT. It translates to CATSESGEDTQYF.

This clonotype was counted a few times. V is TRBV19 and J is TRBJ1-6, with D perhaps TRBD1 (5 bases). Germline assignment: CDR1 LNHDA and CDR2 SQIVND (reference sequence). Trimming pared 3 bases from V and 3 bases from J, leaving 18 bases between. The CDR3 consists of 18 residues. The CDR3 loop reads CASSMGTGNRYYNSPLHF. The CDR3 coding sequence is TGTGCCAGTAGTATGGGTACAGGTAATCGATACTATAATTCACCCCTCCACTTT.

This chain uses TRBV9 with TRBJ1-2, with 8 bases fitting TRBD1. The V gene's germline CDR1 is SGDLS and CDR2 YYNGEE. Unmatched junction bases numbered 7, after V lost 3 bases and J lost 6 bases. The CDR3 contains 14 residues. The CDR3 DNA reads TGTGCCAGCAGCGCGACAGGGGACGAAAATGGCTACACCTTC. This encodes CASSATGDENGYTF. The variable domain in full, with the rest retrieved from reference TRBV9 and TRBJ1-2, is DSGVTQTPKHLITATGQRVTLRCSPRSGDLSVYWYQQSLDQGLQFLIQYYNGEERAKGNILERFSAQQFPDLHSELNLSSLELGDSALYFCASSATGDENGYTFGSGTRLTVV.

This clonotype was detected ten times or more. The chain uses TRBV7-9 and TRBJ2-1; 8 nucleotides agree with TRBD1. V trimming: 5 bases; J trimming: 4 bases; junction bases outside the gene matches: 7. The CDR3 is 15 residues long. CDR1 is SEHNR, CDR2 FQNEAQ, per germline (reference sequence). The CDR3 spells CASSDEGTGYNEQFF. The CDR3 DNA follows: TGTGCCAGCAGCGACGAAGGGACAGGTTACAATGAGCAGTTCTTC.

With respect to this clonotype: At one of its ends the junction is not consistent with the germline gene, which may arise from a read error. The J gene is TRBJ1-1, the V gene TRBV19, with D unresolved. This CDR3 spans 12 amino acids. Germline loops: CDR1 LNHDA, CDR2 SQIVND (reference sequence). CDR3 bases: TGTGCCAGTAGGATAGGTTACACTGAAGCTTTCTTT. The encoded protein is CASRIGYTEAFF. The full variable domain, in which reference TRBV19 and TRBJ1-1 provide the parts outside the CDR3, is DGGITQSPKYLFRKEGQNVTLSCEQNLNHDAMYWYRQDPGQGLRLIYYSQIVNDFQKGDIAEGYSVSREKKESFPLTVTSAQKNPTAFYLCASRIGYTEAFFGQGTRLTVV.

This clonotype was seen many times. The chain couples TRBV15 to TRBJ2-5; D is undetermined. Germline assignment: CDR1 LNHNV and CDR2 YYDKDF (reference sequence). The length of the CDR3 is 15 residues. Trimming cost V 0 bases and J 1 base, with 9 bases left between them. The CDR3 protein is CATSRDRQTQETQYF. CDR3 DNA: TGTGCCACCAGCAGAGATCGCCAGACCCAAGAGACCCAGTACTTC.

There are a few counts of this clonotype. DNA of the CDR3: TGTGCCAGGACGGACTTTAGCTCTGGGGCCAACGTCCTGACTTTC. Amino acid sequence: CARTDFSSGANVLTF. The chain uses TRBV5-8 and TRBJ2-6; tentative D call: TRBD2 (5 bases). With 8 bases removed from V and 0 bases from J, the gap between germline ends came to 12 bases. This CDR3 is built from 15 residues. Germline-derived CDR1 and CDR2 are SGHTS and YDEGEE.

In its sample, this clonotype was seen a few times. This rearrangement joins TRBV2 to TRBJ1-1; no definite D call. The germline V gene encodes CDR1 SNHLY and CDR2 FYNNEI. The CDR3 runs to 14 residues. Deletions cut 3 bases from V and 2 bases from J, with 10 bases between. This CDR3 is CASSDGENNTEAFF. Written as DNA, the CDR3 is TGTGCCAGCAGTGACGGGGAGAATAACACTGAAGCTTTCTTT.

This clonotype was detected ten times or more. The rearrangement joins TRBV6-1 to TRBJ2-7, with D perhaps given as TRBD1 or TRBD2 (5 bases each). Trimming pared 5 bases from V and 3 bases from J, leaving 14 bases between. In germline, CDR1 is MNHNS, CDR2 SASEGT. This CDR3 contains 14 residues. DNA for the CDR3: TGTGCCAGCAGTTACGCGTCGGGGCTCTACGAGCAGTACTTC. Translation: CASSYASGLYEQYF.

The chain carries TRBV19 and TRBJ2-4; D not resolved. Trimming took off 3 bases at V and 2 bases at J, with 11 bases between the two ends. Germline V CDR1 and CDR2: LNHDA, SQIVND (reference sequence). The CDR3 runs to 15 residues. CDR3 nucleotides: TGTGCCAGTAGTATCCGGGTTGGGACCAAAAACATTCAGTACTTC. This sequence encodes CASSIRVGTKNIQYF.

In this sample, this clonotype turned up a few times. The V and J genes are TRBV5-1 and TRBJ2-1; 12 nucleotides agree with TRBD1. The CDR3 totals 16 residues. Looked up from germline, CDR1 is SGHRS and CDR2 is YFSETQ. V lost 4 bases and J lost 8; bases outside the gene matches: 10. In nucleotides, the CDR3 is TGCGCCAGCAGCCAGGAACCGGGACAGGGGGCCGATGAGCAGTTCTTC. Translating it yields CASSQEPGQGADEQFF.

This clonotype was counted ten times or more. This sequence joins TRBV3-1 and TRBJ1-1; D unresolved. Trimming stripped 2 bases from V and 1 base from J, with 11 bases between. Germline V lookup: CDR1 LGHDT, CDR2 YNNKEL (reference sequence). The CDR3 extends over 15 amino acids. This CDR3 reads CASSQNAVPNTEAFF. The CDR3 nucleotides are TGTGCCAGCAGCCAAAACGCAGTCCCGAACACTGAAGCTTTCTTT.

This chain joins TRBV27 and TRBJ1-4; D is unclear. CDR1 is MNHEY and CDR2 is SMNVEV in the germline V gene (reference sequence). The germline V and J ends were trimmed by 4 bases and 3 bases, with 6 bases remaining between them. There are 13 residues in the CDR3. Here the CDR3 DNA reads TGTGCCAGCAGTTCCGGATCTAATGAAAAACTGTTTTTT. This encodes CASSSGSNEKLFF.

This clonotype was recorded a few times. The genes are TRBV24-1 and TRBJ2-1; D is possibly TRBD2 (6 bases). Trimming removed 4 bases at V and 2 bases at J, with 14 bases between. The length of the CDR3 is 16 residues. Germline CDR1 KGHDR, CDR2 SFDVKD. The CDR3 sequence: CATSDSAGTPYNEQFF. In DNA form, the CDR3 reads TGTGCCACCAGTGACTCAGCCGGGACTCCCTACAATGAGCAGTTCTTC.

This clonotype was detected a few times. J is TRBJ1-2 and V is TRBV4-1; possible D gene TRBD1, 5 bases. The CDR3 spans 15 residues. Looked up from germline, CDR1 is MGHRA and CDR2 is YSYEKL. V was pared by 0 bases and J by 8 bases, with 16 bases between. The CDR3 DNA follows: TGCGCCAGCAGCCAAGACAGGGTTAGCCAAGGAGGCTACACCTTC. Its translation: CASSQDRVSQGGYTF.

The DNA of the CDR3 is TGTGCCAGCAGTGAAGCATCAGGGTTCAGCTCTGGAAACACCATATATTTT. Translation: CASSEASGFSSGNTIYF. V gene TRBV6-1 combines with J gene TRBJ1-3; weak D call: TRBD1 (5 bases). CDR3 length: 17 residues. Germline CDR1 MNHNS, CDR2 SASEGT. V shed 0 bases and J shed 0 bases, with 12 bases lying between them.

The CDR3 loop is CASSLGQGGSYTF. Here the CDR3 DNA reads TGTGCCAGCAGCTTAGGACAGGGGGGTAGCTACACCTTC. The J gene is TRBJ1-2, the V gene TRBV7-9, with 9 positions matching TRBD1. The junction had 3 bases not matched to a gene; V was cut back by 1 base and J by 9 bases. Germline V lookup: CDR1 SEHNR, CDR2 FQNEAQ (reference sequence). The CDR3 totals 13 residues.

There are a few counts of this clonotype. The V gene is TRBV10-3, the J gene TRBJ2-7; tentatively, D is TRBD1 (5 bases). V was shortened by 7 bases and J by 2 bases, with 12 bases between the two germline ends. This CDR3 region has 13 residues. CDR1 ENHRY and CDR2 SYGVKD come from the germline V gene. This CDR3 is CAINRPGTYEQYF. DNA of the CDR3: TGTGCCATCAATCGCCCAGGGACCTACGAGCAGTACTTC.

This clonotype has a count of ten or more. CDR3 DNA: TGTGCCAGCAGCCAACCTAGCGTGGTCCGATCCAATGAGCAGTTCTTC. Translation gives CASSQPSVVRSNEQFF. The rearrangement links TRBV3-1 to TRBJ2-1, with a possible D match to TRBD2 (6 bases). Germline values: CDR1 LGHDT, CDR2 YNNKEL (reference sequence). Trimming removed 2 bases at V and 6 bases at J, with 17 bases between. CDR3 length equals 16 residues.